The sequence of this TCR beta chain was determined in a study of cytomegalovirus exposure and HLA in healthy donors. The CDR3 sequence is 11 residues long. Deletions cut 2 bases from V and 10 bases from J, with 9 bases between. Germline V gene lookup returns CDR1 SGHRS and CDR2 YFSETQ. PCR involved 60 Vbeta and 13 Jbeta primers. Data came from immunoSEQ multiplex PCR; TCRdb stores just in-frame clones and leaves some out. The table lists 52,000 or so clones, 77% of them singletons, with 2.5% to 3% in the top ten. Study-level results: In a later analysis, common viral pathogens appeared linked to several of the most significant clusters. Across donors, presence/absence analyses took sequencing depth to be roughly uniform. Previously analyzed data showed that most TCR beta V segments were productive at a frequency of about 90% or about 30%.

In regard to this clone: Its antigen is currently unknown.

The source is a woman between 40 and 55 years old in good health and CMV-seropositive. The rearrangement links TRBV5-1 to TRBJ1-1; possibly TRBD1 for D (6 bases). Sequencing was carried out using PBMCs. The DNA of the CDR3 is TGCGCCAGCAGCTTACAGGGAGTAGCTTTCTTT. Protein sequence: CASSLQGVAFF.